This T cell receptor beta chain was captured by sequencing in a study of immune cell composition in non-small cell lung cancer (TCRdb year 2017). In terms of the full investigation: Histologic subtype, mainly lung adenocarcinoma or squamous cell carcinoma, was assigned on the basis of H&E together with p63, CK5, Napsin A and TTF-1 immunohistochemistry. Supplementary cohort #1, approximately 10 lung adenocarcinoma cases, had paired tumour/lung TCR-beta sequencing and TIL populations generated to assess tumour reactivity. Four tumour specimens with TCR-beta data were of rare histological subtypes and were excluded from the subtype comparisons. TCR-beta sequencing (Adaptive Biotechnologies) was performed on roughly 34 paired NSCLC tumour and non-adjacent lung specimens plus 26 tumour-only specimens.

Genomic DNA was extracted with the QIAamp DNA kit from frozen aliquots of unsorted single-cell suspensions. The tumour samples consisted of surgically resected non-small cell lung cancer tissue. Tissues arrived within 2 hours after resection and were immediately processed into single-cell suspensions. Tissue was mechanically dissociated and enzymatically digested with DNase I, collagenase I and hyaluronidase for approximately 31 minutes at 37 °C, then filtered and RBC-lysed. A two-step multiplex PCR was used to amplify TCR-beta CDR3 regions from genomic DNA, and Illumina-compatible adaptors were added in the second step. TCR-beta immunosequencing was performed on an Illumina platform as a commercial immunoSEQ service. Processing in the source paper ran as follows. Two measures summarised the repertoires: productive clonality, and Top 10 Clones, meaning the percentage of T-cell templates coming from the ten most frequent sequences. Productive clonality had a range of 0 to 1, where 1 means a monoclonal population. Using log10 scatter plots, tumour-associated clones were identified as sequences that made up at least 0.1% of tumour T-cell templates yet were absent from the matched non-adjacent lung. Student's t-tests were used for two-group comparisons, ANOVA was used for stages, and linear regression was used for relationships, with analyses conducted in GraphPad Prism7 and R. TCRdb carries this immuneACCESS record with in-frame sequences only. Its versions omit some clonotypes, under half of them owing to an unresolved V gene in the studies checked, with the rest unexplained. The DNA gave D and trimming, while V, J and clone size come from that table. In this sample the table shows roughly 4,200 clones, over 65% of which occur a single time. The top ten hold around 30% of the sample.

Paper-wide results and their limitations: No significant correlation was found between tumour TCR-beta clonality and smoking pack-years. Nearly half of NSCLC cases had tumour-associated clones >0.5%, with 75% to 80% of squamous carcinomas showing such clones compared with roughly 30% of adenocarcinomas. In nine to ten adenocarcinoma cases, a strong correlation was found between maximal tumour-associated clone frequency and TIL tumour reactivity, whereas no such correlation was found between overall clonality and TIL tumour reactivity. The reactivity cohort included only 10 cases, and whether tumour-reactive clones share sequences with the dominant in vivo tumour-associated clones was not shown. Significantly higher Top 10 clone scores and productive clonality were observed in lung squamous cell carcinoma than in lung adenocarcinoma tumours.

As to this clone: Its recognized antigen is unknown. One base away there is no much larger clone; base qualities are not given.

The cysteine opens and the phenylalanine closes a CDR3 of 14 amino acids. Solely the CDR3 DNA is kept, with 42 bases framed from the first base. Per the germline V gene (reference sequence), LNHDA is the CDR1 and SQIVND is the CDR2. The junction carries 12 bases between V and J, which are trimmed by 4 bases and 3 bases respectively. This clonotype was obtained from a human donor with non-small cell lung cancer. The sequencing sample was made of lung tumor tissue. The chain uses TRBV19 and TRBJ1-1, and possibly TRBD1, on 5 matching bases. CDR3 loop: CASSTEGDYTEAFF. The sequence in DNA is TGTGCCAGTAGTACCGAAGGGGACTACACTGAAGCTTTCTTT.